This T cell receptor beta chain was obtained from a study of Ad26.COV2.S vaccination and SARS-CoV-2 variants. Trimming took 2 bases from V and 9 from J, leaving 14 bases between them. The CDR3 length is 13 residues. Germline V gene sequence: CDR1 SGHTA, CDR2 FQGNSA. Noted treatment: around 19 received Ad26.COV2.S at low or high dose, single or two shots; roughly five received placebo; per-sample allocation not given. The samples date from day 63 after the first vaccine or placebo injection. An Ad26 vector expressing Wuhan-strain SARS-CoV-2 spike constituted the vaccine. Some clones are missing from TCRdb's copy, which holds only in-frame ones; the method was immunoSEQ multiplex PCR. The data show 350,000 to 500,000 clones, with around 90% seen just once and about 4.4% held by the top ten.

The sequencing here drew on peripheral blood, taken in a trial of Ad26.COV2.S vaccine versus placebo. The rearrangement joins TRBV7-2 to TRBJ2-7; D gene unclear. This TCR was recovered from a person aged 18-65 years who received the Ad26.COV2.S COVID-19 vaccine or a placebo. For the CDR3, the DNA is TGTGCCAGCAGCTTATCGGGCGGTACTTGGCAGTACTTC. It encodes CASSLSGGTWQYF.